This paragraph covers one TCR beta chain sequence. In the original workflow: Researchers report that nucleated cell counts were estimated from reference gene primer amplification. Profiling relied on immunoSEQ multiplex PCR, and the TCRdb table lists in-frame clones only, not all of them. The DNA gave D and trimming, while V, J and clone size come from that table. The data hold about 60,000 clones, with over 75% observed a single time. This entry is derived from a study of blood T cell repertoires in COVID-19. The wider study: From the United States, Italy and Spain came samples of acute and convalescent COVID-19. In each case, the material was cDNA or gDNA derived from T cells, B-cell-depleted T cells, or PBMCs.

With 5 bases clipped from V and 6 bases from J, the junction kept 9 bases outside the gene matches. There are 14 residues in the CDR3. Germline V gives CDR1 GTSNPN, CDR2 SVGIG (reference sequence). The sequenced sample consisted of peripheral blood. J is TRBJ1-1 and V is TRBV30, with 10 bases that match TRBD1. The TCR comes from a man aged 65-85 years with acute or convalescent COVID-19. The CDR3 sequence: CAWAPGQGTAEAFF. CDR3 coding DNA: TGTGCCTGGGCCCCGGGACAGGGGACGGCTGAAGCTTTCTTT.